The clone carrying this T cell receptor beta chain has more than one count but fewer than ten. What it recognizes is unknown. The data were obtained in a study of CD8 T cells in ankylosing spondylitis. Whole-study results and caveats: Blood of patients with ankylosing spondylitis appeared to be characterized by a TCR beta motif of eight highly homologous variants.

This CDR3 is 14 amino acids long. The V and J ends lost 6 bases and 4 bases respectively, with 16 bases between them. Making the TCR beta libraries involved quantitative 5'-RACE with molecular barcodes. TCRdb recomputed calls from the 5' RACE reads with MiXCR, one row per CDR3 protein. The table lists hundreds of thousands of distinct CDR3 sequences, roughly 12% of them singletons. The clonotype originates from a male donor with ankylosing spondylitis. The chain employs TRBV12-3 or TRBV12-4 and TRBJ2-7; perhaps TRBD1 as D (8 bases). Sample: blood, either unsorted or a sorted T cell fraction (not recorded which). The CDR3 DNA reads TGTGCCAGCAGGAGATACAGGGGGGGATACGAGCAGTACTTC. Amino acids: CASRRYRGGYEQYF.